This entry lists 2 T cell receptor beta chains sequenced from one sample in a study of beta chain features in type 1 diabetes. As every portion of the isolated RNA was reverse transcribed, the sequencing read expressed TCRB transcripts. Sequenced by immunoSEQ multiplex PCR; TCRdb stores in-frame clones only, minus some. Of approximately 250,000 clones listed, over 12% were seen once; the top ten hold about 0.026%. Sequenced material: naive CD4+ T cells from blood. The source is a woman aged 35 to 49 in good health.

A few counts support this clone. The chain combines TRBV5-8 with TRBJ1-2; D remains unclear. The germline CDR1 and CDR2 sequences are SGHTS and YDEGEE. V shed 4 bases and J shed 4 bases, with 14 bases lying between them. The CDR3 is 14 amino acids. The CDR3 sequence is CASSLPGVGYGYTF. CDR3 coding DNA: TGTGCCAGCAGCCTCCCCGGGGTCGGCTATGGCTACACCTTC.

The V gene is TRBV19, the J gene TRBJ1-6, with TRBD1 matching over 8 bases. The CDR3 runs to 15 residues. The germline CDR1 and CDR2 sequences are LNHDA and SQIVND (reference sequence). Trimming removed 5 bases from V and 6 bases from J; junction bases left unmatched: 6. CDR3 protein: CASSPPGGGNSPLHF. CDR3 nucleotide sequence: TGTGCCAGTAGTCCCCCAGGGGGCGGTAATTCACCCCTCCACTTT.